Sequencing of this TCR beta chain was carried out in a study of blood T cell repertoires in COVID-19. V lost 3 bases, J lost 3 bases, and 5 bases stayed unmatched. Germline assignment: CDR1 SGDLS and CDR2 YYNGEE. The CDR3 spans 14 residues. Original handling: Estimated nucleated cell counts came from reference gene primer amplification. The repertoire was sequenced with immunoSEQ multiplex PCR; TCRdb's copy has only in-frame clones and lacks some. Clone size and V and J calls were adopted from that table, with D and trimming inferred from the DNA. Of 240,000 or so clones in the sample, about 87% were seen once.

This chain connects TRBV9 to TRBJ1-2; 7 nucleotides match TRBD1. Input material: PBMCs or T cells enriched from blood (not recorded which). This sequence was found in a man in his forties or fifties who had been exposed to COVID-19. The CDR3 DNA reads as TGTGCCAGCAGCGCTACGGGACAGCACTATGGCTACACCTTC. Translation gives CASSATGQHYGYTF. The variable domain in full, with the rest retrieved from reference TRBV9 and TRBJ1-2, is DSGVTQTPKHLITATGQRVTLRCSPRSGDLSVYWYQQSLDQGLQFLIQYYNGEERAKGNILERFSAQQFPDLHSELNLSSLELGDSALYFCASSATGQHYGYTFGSGTRLTVV.